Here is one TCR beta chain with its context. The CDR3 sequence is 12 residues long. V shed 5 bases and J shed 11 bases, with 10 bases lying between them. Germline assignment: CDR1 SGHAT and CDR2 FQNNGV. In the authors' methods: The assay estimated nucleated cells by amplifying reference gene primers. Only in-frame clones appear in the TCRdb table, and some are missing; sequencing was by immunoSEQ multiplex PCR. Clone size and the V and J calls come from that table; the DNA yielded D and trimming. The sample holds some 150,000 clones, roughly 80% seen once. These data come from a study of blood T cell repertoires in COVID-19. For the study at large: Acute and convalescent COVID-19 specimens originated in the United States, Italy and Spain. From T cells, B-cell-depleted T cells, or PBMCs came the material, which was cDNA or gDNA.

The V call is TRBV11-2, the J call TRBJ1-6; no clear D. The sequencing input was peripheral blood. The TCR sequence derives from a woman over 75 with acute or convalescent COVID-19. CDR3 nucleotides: TGTGCCAGCAGCCCCTCCCGAGCACCCCTCCACTTT. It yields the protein CASSPSRAPLHF.